This T cell receptor (beta chain) was documented in a study of T cells expressing NK-cell markers. Study as a whole: Each TCR beta repertoire originated in sorted T cells that were CD3+CD56+NKG2C+, CD3+CD56+NKG2C- or CD3+CD56-NKG2C+. Study outcomes and limitations: It is unclear if expanded NKG2C-expressing clones target HCMV antigens. The share of CD8+ T cells held by dominant NKG2C+ clonotypes was about 1.0-7.5% in several donors.

A note on this clonotype: Its matching antigen is unknown.

TCRdb reanalyzed the 5' RACE reads, giving one entry per CDR3 protein sequence and no DNA. Recorded here are more than 400,000 distinct CDR3 sequences; the top ten clones represent approximately 6.8%. The CDR3 spans 15 residues. Germline V gives CDR1 SGHTA, CDR2 FQGNSA. V gene TRBV7-2 combines with J gene TRBJ2-5; absent DNA, TCRdb's TRBD1 call cannot be checked. This clonotype originated in a woman aged 18 to 75 in good health. The specimen was blood T cells: a sorted CD56 or NKG2C T cell subset, CD4+ or CD8+ T cells, or bulk PBMC T cells (not recorded which). Here the CDR3 reads CASSLADWPEETQYF. Complete variable domain (other parts from reference TRBV7-2 and TRBJ2-5): GAGVSQSPSNKVTEKGKDVELRCDPISGHTALYWYRQSLGQGLEFLIYFQGNSAPDKSGLPSDRFSAERTGGSVSTLTIQRTQQEDSAVYLCASSLADWPEETQYFGPGTRLLVL.